A selection of T cell receptor beta chains follows, all from one sample in a study of shared clonotypes between healthy human individuals. Produced via immunoSEQ multiplex PCR; TCRdb's table is partial and in-frame only. Of some 500,000 clones detected, roughly 78% appear once; the ten largest clones hold 12%. Sequenced: PBMCs. The receptors here all came from a woman between 40 and 55 years old in good health. Some clones in this sample may be carry-over from other donors' samples. Each CDR3 is given with its conserved first and last residue. D genes are given only for firm matches. Clone size is shown for a subset of rows, as once, few, many or a class of expanded clone.

>TRBJ2-3|NA|NA|TRBV9
TGTGCCAGCAGCGTAGGAAAAGTCACAGATACGCAGTATTTT
CASSVGKVTDTQYF
>TRBJ2-7|NA|NA|TRBV27
TGTGCCAGCGGGACCTACGAGCAGTACTTC
CASGTYEQYF
>TRBJ2-1|TRBD2|NA|TRBV7-2
TGTGCCAGCAGCTTAGTTAGCGGGAGCCTCAATGAGCAGTTCTTC
CASSLVSGSLNEQFF
>TRBJ2-1|NA|NA|TRBV20-1
TGCAGTGCTCTTCAGGCTGAGCAGTTCTTC
CSALQAEQFF
>TRBJ2-2|TRBD2|NA|TRBV29-1
TGCAGCGTTGAAGATCCCGAAAGCGGGAGTACGAACACCGGGGAGCTGTTTTTT
CSVEDPESGSTNTGELFF
>TRBJ2-7|NA|NA|TRBV6-5
TGTGCCAGCATGGATAGGACTCGGGGCTACGAGCAGTACTTC
CASMDRTRGYEQYF
>TRBJ1-2|TRBD1|few|TRBV5-1
TGCGCCAGCAGCTTGGTAGTCGAGGGCAGGGGGCAGCATGGCTACACCTTC
CASSLVVEGRGQHGYTF
>TRBJ1-1|TRBD1|few|TRBV5-1
TGCGCCAGCAGCCCTCAGACAGGGAGGAACACTGAAGCTTTCTTT
CASSPQTGRNTEAFF
>TRBJ2-7|NA|NA|TRBV7-2
TGTGCCAGCAGCCCGGCGGGCCAATACAGGGTACACGAGCAGTACTTC
CASSPAGQYRVHEQYF
>TRBJ1-2|NA|NA|TRBV28
TGTGCCAGCAGTTCAAGCTATGGTCGCGGCTACACCTTC
CASSSSYGRGYTF
>TRBJ2-5|NA|NA|TRBV7-6
TGTGCCAGCAGCGGGACATCCCAAGAGACCCAGTACTTC
CASSGTSQETQYF
>TRBJ1-2|TRBD1|NA|TRBV18
TGTGCCAGCTCACCAACCGGGACAGAACATAACTATGGCTACACCTTC
CASSPTGTEHNYGYTF
>TRBJ1-2|NA|NA|TRBV10-3
TGTGCCATCAAGCAGGGAGAAGGCTACACCTTC
CAIKQGEGYTF
>TRBJ2-5|NA|few|TRBV28
TGTGCCAGCAGTTTAAAACCCTCGAGAGAGACCCAGTACTTC
CASSLKPSRETQYF
>TRBJ1-1|NA|NA|TRBV11-2
TGTGCCAGCAGCTATGGGGGGCCGAACACTGAAGCTTTCTTT
CASSYGGPNTEAFF
>TRBJ2-5|NA|NA|TRBV10-3
TGTGCCATCCGCGGGGCCGGCCAAGAGACCCAGTACTTC
CAIRGAGQETQYF
>TRBJ1-1|NA|NA|TRBV14
TGTGCCAGCAGCGAACAGCAGAACACTGAAGCTTTCTTT
CASSEQQNTEAFF
>TRBJ2-7|NA|NA|TRBV7-2
TGTGCCAGCAGCTTAGATGGCGAGCAGTACTTC
CASSLDGEQYF
>TRBJ2-7|NA|NA|TRBV5-4
TGTGCCAGCAGCGTCCAGGGGAAATTATATAGCGAGCAGTACTTC
CASSVQGKLYSEQYF
>TRBJ2-1|TRBD2|NA|TRBV18
TGTGCCAGCTCCCCCAGCGGGAGCCCTAGCTCCTACAATGAGCAGTTCTTC
CASSPSGSPSSYNEQFF
>TRBJ2-7|TRBD2|NA|TRBV28
TGTGCCAGCATAGGCGGGGGGTCGAAGAACGAGCAGTACTTC
CASIGGGSKNEQYF
>TRBJ1-4|NA|once|TRBV28
TGTGCCAGCAGGGAGGGTGCAACTAATGAAAAACTGTTTTTT
CASREGATNEKLFF
>TRBJ2-3|TRBD2|NA|TRBV29-1
TGCAGCGTTGAGGCTAGCGGGATGAAGGATACGCAGTATTTT
CSVEASGMKDTQYF
>TRBJ2-7|NA|NA|TRBV20-1
TGCAGTGCTAGGAAGGGTTACGAGCAGTACTTC
CSARKGYEQYF
>TRBJ2-1|NA|NA|TRBV21-1
TGTGCCAGCAGCAAAAGGGCGGGAGGGCCCTCTACTACGAGCAATGAGCAGTTCTTC
CASSKRAGGPSTTSNEQFF
>TRBJ2-7|TRBD2|once|TRBV6-6
TGTGCCAGCAGTCAACTAGCGGGACAATCCCTCTACGAGCAGTACTTC
CASSQLAGQSLYEQYF
>TRBJ2-3|NA|NA|TRBV19
TGTGCCAGTAGTATAGACCGGGGCGGGACAGATACGCAGTATTTT
CASSIDRGGTDTQYF
>TRBJ1-4|NA|NA|TRBV18
TGTGCCAGCTCACCACGGGCAACTAATGAAAAACTGTTTTTT
CASSPRATNEKLFF
>TRBJ2-4|NA|NA|TRBV2
TGTGCCAGCAGCGGGATAGCTAGGGAAAACATTCAGTACTTC
CASSGIARENIQYF
>TRBJ1-2|NA|once|TRBV4-2
TGTGCCAGCAGCCAAGGACAGCCTGGCTACACCTTC
CASSQGQPGYTF
>TRBJ1-6|TRBD1|NA|TRBV25-1
TGTGCCAGCAGACAGGGGTCGGGTTCACCCCTCCACTTT
CASRQGSGSPLHF
>TRBJ2-7|TRBD2|NA|TRBV28
TGTGCCAGCAGTTTCGTGCCCGGGCTAGCGGGCGTGAGCTCCTACGAGCAGTACTTC
CASSFVPGLAGVSSYEQYF
>TRBJ1-2|TRBD1|NA|TRBV7-2
TGTGCCAGCAGGGGGCCGGGGACAGATGGCTACACCTTC
CASRGPGTDGYTF
>TRBJ2-5|TRBD1|few|TRBV19
TGTGCCAGTACCACGGGACAGGAGGACCAAGAGACCCAGTACTTC
CASTTGQEDQETQYF
>TRBJ2-1|NA|NA|TRBV5-4
TGTGCCAGCAGCTTGAAGGGGGGGGACACTTCCTACAATGAGCAGTTCTTC
CASSLKGGDTSYNEQFF
>TRBJ2-3|NA|NA|TRBV7-8
TGTGCCAGCAGCCCGGGACCGCTAGACACAGATACGCAGTATTTT
CASSPGPLDTDTQYF
>TRBJ2-7|NA|NA|TRBV28
TGTGCCAGCAGCCTGGTGGGCGAGCAGTACTTC
CASSLVGEQYF
>TRBJ2-4|NA|NA|TRBV4-2
TGTGCCAGCAGCCAAGATTGGGGCAGGGTCTTAGCCAAAAACATTCAGTACTTC
CASSQDWGRVLAKNIQYF